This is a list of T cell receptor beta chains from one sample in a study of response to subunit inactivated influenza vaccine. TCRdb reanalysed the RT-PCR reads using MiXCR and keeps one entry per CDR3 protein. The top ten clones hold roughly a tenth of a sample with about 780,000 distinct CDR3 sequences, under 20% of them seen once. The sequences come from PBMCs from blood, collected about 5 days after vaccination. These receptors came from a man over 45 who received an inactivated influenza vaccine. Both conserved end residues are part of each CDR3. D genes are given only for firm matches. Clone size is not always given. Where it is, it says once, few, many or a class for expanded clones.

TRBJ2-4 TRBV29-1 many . CSVAASQRAKNIQYF TGCAGCGTTGCGGCCTCTCAAAGGGCCAAAAACATTCAGTACTTC
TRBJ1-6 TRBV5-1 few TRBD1 CASSLTGTGLNSPLHF TGCGCCAGCAGCTTGACCGGGACAGGGTTAAATTCACCCCTCCACTTT
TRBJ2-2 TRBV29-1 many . CSVEQANTGELFF TGCAGCGTTGAGCAGGCAAACACCGGGGAGCTGTTTTTT
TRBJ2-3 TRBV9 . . CASSVAGFGTDTQYF TGTGCCAGCAGCGTAGCGGGGTTCGGCACAGATACGCAGTATTTT
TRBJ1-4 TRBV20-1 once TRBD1 CSAREGGWEKLFF TGCAGTGCTAGGGAAGGGGGCTGGGAAAAACTGTTTTTT
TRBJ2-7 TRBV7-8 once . CASSLVTKSSYEQYF TGTGCCAGCAGCTTAGTAACCAAGAGCTCCTACGAGCAGTACTTC
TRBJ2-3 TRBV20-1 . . CSAREIDRSTDTQYF TGCAGTGCTAGAGAAATCGACAGATCCACAGATACGCAGTATTTT
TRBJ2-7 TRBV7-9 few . CASSLGFWGGPYEQYF TGTGCCAGCAGCTTAGGATTTTGGGGGGGCCCATACGAGCAGTACTTC
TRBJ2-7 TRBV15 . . CATSSNRERSYEQYF TGTGCCACCAGCAGTAACAGGGAGAGGTCTTACGAGCAGTACTTC
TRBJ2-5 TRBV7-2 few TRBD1 CASSFGTGTWETQYF TGTGCCAGCAGCTTTGGGACAGGGACGTGGGAGACCCAGTACTTC
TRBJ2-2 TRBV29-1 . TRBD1 CSVGQGTPGELFF TGCAGCGTTGGACAGGGGACCCCCGGGGAGCTGTTTTTT
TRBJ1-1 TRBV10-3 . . CAISPLEGNTEAFF TGTGCCATCAGTCCCCTTGAGGGGAACACTGAAGCTTTCTTT
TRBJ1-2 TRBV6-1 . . CASSEVGSGDGYTF TGTGCCAGCAGTGAAGTTGGGTCAGGGGATGGCTACACCTTC
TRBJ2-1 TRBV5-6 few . CASISNRITSYNEQFF TGTGCCAGCATCTCGAACAGGATCACCTCCTACAATGAGCAGTTCTTC
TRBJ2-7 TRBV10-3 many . CAISERDEQYF TGTGCCATCAGTGAGAGGGACGAGCAGTACTTC
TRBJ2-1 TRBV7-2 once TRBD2 CASSLALSGGVNEQFF TGTGCCAGCAGCTTAGCGCTTAGCGGGGGCGTCAATGAGCAGTTCTTC
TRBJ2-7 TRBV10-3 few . CATMTGSYEQYF TGTGCCACCATGACAGGTTCCTACGAGCAGTACTTC
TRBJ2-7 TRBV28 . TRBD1 CAASAGGRISLEQYF TGTGCCGCATCAGCAGGGGGCAGGATAAGTCTCGAGCAGTACTTC
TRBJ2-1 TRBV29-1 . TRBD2 CSVHGPGTSGGGFNEQFF TGCAGCGTTCATGGTCCCGGGACTAGCGGGGGGGGATTTAATGAGCAGTTCTTC
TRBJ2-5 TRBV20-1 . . CSAKEYGETQYF TGCAGTGCCAAGGAGTACGGGGAGACCCAGTACTTC
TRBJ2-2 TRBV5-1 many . CASVHSPNTGELFF TGCGCCAGCGTACATAGTCCGAACACCGGGGAGCTGTTTTTT
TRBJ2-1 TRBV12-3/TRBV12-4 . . CASSPSKSGRSYNEQFF TGTGCCAGCAGTCCCTCCAAGTCAGGTCGAAGCTACAATGAGCAGTTCTTC
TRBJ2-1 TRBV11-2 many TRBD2 CASSLHPSLAGAVSSYNEQFF TGTGCCAGCAGCTTACATCCGAGTTTAGCGGGAGCCGTCTCATCCTACAATGAGCAGTTCTTC
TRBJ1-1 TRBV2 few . CASSINRQWGTEAFF TGTGCCAGCAGTATTAACAGGCAATGGGGCACTGAAGCTTTCTTT
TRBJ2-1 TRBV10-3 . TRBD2 CAINMGLTLAGNNEQFF TGTGCCATCAATATGGGGCTCACGCTAGCGGGAAACAATGAGCAGTTCTTC
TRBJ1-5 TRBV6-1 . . CASSRSNSNQPQHF TGTGCCAGCAGTCGCTCTAATAGCAATCAGCCCCAGCATTTT
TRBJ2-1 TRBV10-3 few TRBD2 CAISEGGTSRVNEQFF TGTGCCATCAGTGAGGGGGGGACTAGCAGAGTCAATGAGCAGTTCTTC
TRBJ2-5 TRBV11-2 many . CASTPMGRGQETQYF TGTGCCAGCACCCCGATGGGTAGGGGCCAAGAGACCCAGTACTTC
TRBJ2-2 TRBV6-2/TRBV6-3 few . CAKRPLGFLDTGELFF TGTGCCAAAAGGCCACTCGGTTTTCTGGACACCGGGGAGCTGTTTTTT
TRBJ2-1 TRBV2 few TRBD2 CASRKGLAGGYNEQFF TGTGCCAGCAGAAAGGGACTAGCGGGTGGGTACAATGAGCAGTTCTTC
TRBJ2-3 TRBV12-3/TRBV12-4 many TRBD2 CASRTSGFSDTQYF TGTGCCAGCAGGACTAGCGGATTCTCAGATACGCAGTATTTT
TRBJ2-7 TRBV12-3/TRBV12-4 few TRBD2 CASSIAGTPREQYF TGTGCCAGCAGCATAGCGGGGACACCGAGGGAGCAGTACTTC
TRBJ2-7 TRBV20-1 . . CSARRMGQAWDEQYF TGCAGTGCTAGAAGGATGGGGCAGGCGTGGGACGAGCAGTACTTC
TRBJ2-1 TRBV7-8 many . CASSLEGWGAYNEQFF TGTGCCAGCAGCTTAGAAGGGTGGGGGGCCTACAATGAGCAGTTCTTC
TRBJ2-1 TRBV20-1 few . CSARAAPAGDEQFF TGCAGTGCTAGGGCGGCCCCGGCGGGCGATGAGCAGTTCTTC
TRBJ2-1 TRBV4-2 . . CASSQDFTDSYNEQFF TGTGCCAGCAGCCAAGATTTCACAGATTCCTACAATGAGCAGTTCTTC
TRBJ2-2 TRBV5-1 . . CASSPLDPTRELFF TGCGCCAGCAGCCCCTTAGACCCAACCCGGGAGCTGTTTTTT
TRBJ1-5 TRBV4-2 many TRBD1 CASSQDLQGAQPQHF TGTGCCAGCAGCCAAGATTTACAGGGGGCACAGCCCCAGCATTTT
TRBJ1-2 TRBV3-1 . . CASSSAGPYGYTF TGTGCCAGCAGCTCGGCGGGGCCTTATGGCTACACCTTC
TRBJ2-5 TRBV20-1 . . CSAPLKTQYF TGCAGTGCCCCGTTGAAGACCCAGTACTTC
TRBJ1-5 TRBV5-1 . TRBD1 CASSKGADQPQHF TGCGCCAGCAGTAAGGGGGCCGATCAGCCCCAGCATTTT
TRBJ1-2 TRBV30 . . CAWSVGQGLLGYTF TGTGCCTGGAGTGTAGGGCAGGGGCTCCTTGGCTACACCTTC
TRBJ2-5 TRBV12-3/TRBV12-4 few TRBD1 CASSLDRGLKETQYF TGTGCCAGCAGTTTAGACAGGGGGCTCAAGGAGACCCAGTACTTC
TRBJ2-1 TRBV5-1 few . CASNRESYNEQFF TGCGCCAGCAACAGGGAATCCTACAATGAGCAGTTCTTC
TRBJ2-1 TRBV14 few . CASSPRTAKRPYEQFF TGTGCCAGCAGCCCCCGGACAGCGAAAAGACCCTACGAGCAGTTCTTC
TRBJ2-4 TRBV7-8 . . CASSPTQVVGQRRNIQYF TGTGCCAGCAGCCCCACCCAAGTGGTTGGACAAAGGAGAAACATTCAGTACTTC
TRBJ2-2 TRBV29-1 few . CSVQRSLMDTGELFF TGCAGCGTTCAAAGGTCCTTAATGGACACCGGGGAGCTGTTTTTT
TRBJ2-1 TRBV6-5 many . CASSYYYQPSGNNEQFF TGTGCCAGCAGTTACTACTATCAACCTTCGGGGAACAATGAGCAGTTCTTC
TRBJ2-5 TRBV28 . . CASSLDEQAAETQYF TGTGCCAGCAGTTTAGACGAGCAGGCGGCGGAGACCCAGTACTTC
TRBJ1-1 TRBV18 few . CASSPTSQEAFF TGTGCCAGCTCACCAACGTCGCAAGAAGCTTTCTTT